This paragraph reports one TCR beta chain. The data belong to a study of blood T cell repertoires in COVID-19. Background on the study: Acute-phase and convalescent COVID-19 samples originated in the United States, Italy and Spain. Sources were T cells, B-cell-depleted T cells, or PBMCs; the material itself was cDNA or gDNA.

The CDR3 has 15 amino acids. V lost 2 bases and J lost 4; bases outside the gene matches: 9. Germline V lookup: CDR1 SQVTM, CDR2 ANQGSEA. Per the authors' pipeline: Amplification of reference gene primers was used by the study to estimate nucleated cell counts. Method: immunoSEQ multiplex PCR; TCRdb's copy keeps in-frame clones and lacks some. That table supplies the V and J calls and clone size; D and trimming were determined from the DNA. This table has around 92,000 clones, 65% to 85% appearing once. The source material was peripheral blood. This sequence joins TRBV29-1 and TRBJ2-3, with TRBD2 identical over 7 bases. The TCR comes from a woman of 80 years or more with acute or convalescent COVID-19. CDR3 sequence (DNA): TGCAGCGTTGAAAGGGCGCGGGAGTCGCCAGATACGCAGTATTTT. As protein: CSVERARESPDTQYF.